The 18 T cell receptor beta chains below were found in one sample sequenced in a study of response to subunit inactivated influenza vaccine. In TCRdb, the RT-PCR reads were re-called with MiXCR into one record per CDR3 protein. The sample comprises 650,000 to 800,000 distinct CDR3 sequences, approximately 17% of which are singletons, and 9.5% to 13% rests with the top ten. The material sequenced was PBMCs from blood, taken around 5 days after vaccination. All receptors come from a man aged 50 to 59 who received an inactivated influenza vaccine.

In its sample, this clonotype was seen a few times. The chain is built from TRBV2 and TRBJ2-7; TRBD1 matches 7 bases. CDR1 SNHLY and CDR2 FYNNEI come from the germline V gene. The CDR3 is made up of 13 amino acids. J gave up 5 bases and V 4 bases, and 5 bases lay outside the gene matches. CDR3 sequence (DNA): TGTGCCAGCAGTGCTACAGGGGACCACGAGCAGTACTTC. Translation gives CASSATGDHEQYF.

V is TRBV29-1 and J is TRBJ2-3; D is possibly TRBD1 or TRBD2 (6 bases each). V was pared by 0 bases and J by 0 bases, with 10 bases between. Germline CDR1 is SQVTM and CDR2 is ANQGSEA. This CDR3 region has 15 residues. The CDR3 here is CSVEERGESTDTQYF. The CDR3 DNA sequence: TGCAGCGTTGAAGAGAGGGGGGAGAGCACAGATACGCAGTATTTT.

This clonotype has more than one count but fewer than ten. The rearrangement links TRBV11-2 to TRBJ2-1, with 11 bases matching TRBD2. The junction had 14 bases not matched to a gene; V was cut back by 3 bases and J by 7 bases. Germline CDR1 is SGHAT and CDR2 is FQNNGV. The CDR3 contains 18 residues. The CDR3 DNA reads TGTGCCAGCAGCTTCAATATGGCCGGGACTAGCGGTAAGAATGAGCAGTTCTTC. Amino acid sequence: CASSFNMAGTSGKNEQFF.

This clonotype has a handful of counts. The CDR3 DNA sequence: TGTGCCAGTAGTCCCATCCTTCCGTATAGCAATCAGCCCCAGCATTTT. As protein: CASSPILPYSNQPQHF. The gene calls are TRBV19 and TRBJ1-5; the D is unclear. The germline CDR1 and CDR2 sequences are LNHDA and SQIVND (reference sequence). This CDR3 is 16 amino acids long. V lost 5 bases to trimming and J lost 0 bases, with 14 bases between them.

This clonotype has more than one count but fewer than ten. V usage is TRBV20-1 and J usage is TRBJ1-3; D unclear. The germline CDR1 and CDR2 sequences are DFQATT and SNEGSKA (reference sequence). Trimming removed 3 bases at V and 0 bases at J, with 6 bases between. This CDR3 contains 13 residues. CDR3 sequence: CSASINSGNTIYF. The CDR3 DNA follows: TGCAGTGCTAGTATCAACTCTGGAAACACCATATATTTT.

The chain carries TRBV20-1 and TRBJ1-5, with 8 bases matching TRBD1. V lost 6 bases, J lost 5 bases, and 9 bases stayed unmatched. Germline assignment: CDR1 DFQATT and CDR2 SNEGSKA (reference sequence). The CDR3 loop spans 14 amino acids. The CDR3 DNA sequence: TGCAGTGCGGCTCCAGGGGGCGCATATCAGCCCCAGCATTTT. It codes for CSAAPGGAYQPQHF.

The chain is built from TRBV2 and TRBJ2-1; the D gene is possibly TRBD2 (6 bases). The germline CDR1 and CDR2 sequences are SNHLY and FYNNEI. The CDR3 covers 13 residues. V was clipped by 6 bases and J by 6 bases, with 12 bases between them. The CDR3 coding sequence is TGTGCCAGCAGCGGGAGTATCGGCAATGAGCAGTTCTTC. This codes for CASSGSIGNEQFF.

This clonotype has a count of ten or more. V gene TRBV5-1 combines with J gene TRBJ1-5; D gene unclear. This CDR3 is 15 amino acids long. V was trimmed by 0 bases and J by 2 bases, leaving 9 bases between them. In germline, CDR1 is SGHRS, CDR2 YFSETQ. The CDR3 sequence is CASSLGGTGNQPQHF. The CDR3 DNA reads as TGCGCCAGCAGCTTGGGAGGAACCGGCAATCAGCCCCAGCATTTT. Full variable domain (rest looked up from reference TRBV5-1 and TRBJ1-5): KAGVTQTPRYLIKTRGQQVTLSCSPISGHRSVSWYQQTPGQGLQFLFEYFSETQRNKGNFPGRFSGRQFSNSRSEMNVSTLELGDSALYLCASSLGGTGNQPQHFGDGTRLSIL.

This clonotype was seen only a few times. The rearrangement links TRBV6-5 to TRBJ2-3, with D tentatively TRBD2 (5 bases). CDR1 and CDR2 from the germline V gene are MNHEY and SVGAGI. Deletions cut 2 bases from V and 8 bases from J, with 8 bases between. This CDR3 is 12 amino acids long. The CDR3 nucleotides are TGTGCCAGCAGTTACGGTCGGGGTACGCAGTATTTT. It translates to CASSYGRGTQYF.

A few counts support this clonotype. The chain carries TRBV7-9 and TRBJ2-1; no firm D call. This CDR3 spans 12 amino acids. Germline CDR1 reads SEHNR; CDR2 reads FQNEAQ (reference sequence). V dropped 0 bases and J dropped 12 bases, with 9 bases sitting between them. CDR3 sequence: CASSLAQRWQFF. The DNA for the CDR3 is TGTGCCAGCAGCTTAGCGCAGCGTTGGCAGTTCTTC. The full variable domain, completed using reference TRBV7-9 and TRBJ2-1, is DTGVSQNPRHKITKRGQNVTFRCDPISEHNRLYWYRQTLGQGPEFLTYFQNEAQLEKSRLLSDRFSAERPKGSFSTLEIQRTEQGDSAMYLCASSLAQRWQFFGPGTRLTVL.

This clonotype was found a few times. The chain carries TRBV12-3 or TRBV12-4 and TRBJ2-4; D might be TRBD2 (5 bases). V was pared by 2 bases and J by 0 bases, with 11 bases between. The CDR3 extends over 16 amino acids. The CDR3: CASSLRGQEAKNIQYF. The CDR3 nucleotides are TGTGCCAGCAGTTTAAGAGGGCAGGAAGCCAAAAACATTCAGTACTTC.

The chain is built from TRBV6-5 and TRBJ2-7; 12 bases fit TRBD2. Germline V gene lookup returns CDR1 MNHEY and CDR2 SVGAGI. CDR3 length: 17 amino acids. V shed 2 bases and J 0 bases; nucleotides not matched to a gene: 5. The chain's CDR3 is CASSYRTSGISSYEQYF. The DNA for the CDR3 is TGTGCCAGCAGTTACCGGACTAGCGGGATCAGCTCCTACGAGCAGTACTTC.

The V gene is TRBV11-2, the J gene TRBJ2-5; D could derive from TRBD1 or TRBD2 (5 bases each). Germline V gene data show CDR1 as SGHAT and CDR2 as FQNNGV. The CDR3 loop spans 15 amino acids. The V end was cut by 6 bases, the J end by 2 bases, with 16 bases between. The CDR3 DNA follows: TGTGCCAGCAGGCAACCGGGGCGCGATCAAGAGACCCAGTACTTC. Translating it yields CASRQPGRDQETQYF.

This clonotype has more than one count but fewer than ten. This sequence joins TRBV7-2 and TRBJ1-5; D is uncertain. This CDR3 has 14 amino acids. The germline V gene encodes CDR1 SGHTA and CDR2 FQGNSA. V lost 3 bases and J 8 bases, leaving 14 bases between the germline ends. CDR3 amino acids: CASSFFGGEEPQHF. The CDR3 nucleotides read TGTGCCAGCAGCTTTTTCGGCGGGGAGGAGCCCCAGCATTTT. Supplemented by reference TRBV7-2 and TRBJ1-5, the full variable domain reads GAGVSQSPSNKVTEKGKDVELRCDPISGHTALYWYRQSLGQGLEFLIYFQGNSAPDKSGLPSDRFSAERTGGSVSTLTIQRTQQEDSAVYLCASSFFGGEEPQHFGDGTRLSIL.

The chain joins TRBV7-3 to TRBJ2-1, with TRBD2 matching over 8 bases. The ends lost 1 base at V and 9 bases at J; junction bases unmatched: 8. The CDR3 consists of 15 residues. Per germline, CDR1 SGHTA and CDR2 FQGTGA. CDR3 sequence: CASSLNLGRAGEQFF. DNA for the CDR3: TGTGCCAGCAGCTTAAATCTCGGGAGGGCCGGTGAGCAGTTCTTC.

The rearrangement links TRBV5-1 to TRBJ2-1; D remains unclear. The CDR3 length is 14 residues. The V end lost 5 bases, the J end lost 4 bases, and 13 bases lay between the germline ends. Germline CDR1 reads SGHRS; CDR2 reads YFSETQ. The chain's CDR3 is CASSRHAFYNEQFF. CDR3 bases: TGCGCCAGCAGTCGCCACGCCTTTTACAATGAGCAGTTCTTC.

There are a few counts of this clonotype. V and J are TRBV28 and TRBJ2-5; the match to TRBD1 covers 10 bases. Germline trimming cut 7 bases from V and 0 bases from J; bases unmatched to any gene: 14. The CDR3 is 18 amino acids. Germline CDR1 is MDHEN and CDR2 is SYDVKM. The CDR3 is CASKKPGQGIVYQETQYF. For the CDR3, the DNA is TGTGCCAGCAAAAAACCGGGACAGGGGATCGTGTACCAAGAGACCCAGTACTTC.

This sequence joins TRBV9 and TRBJ2-1, with TRBD2 identical over 12 bases. The germline CDR1 and CDR2 sequences are SGDLS and YYNGEE. The CDR3 has 14 residues. The J segment lost 9 bases and the V segment lost 3 bases, leaving 4 bases of the junction unmatched. This CDR3 is CASSATSGGVEQFF. The CDR3 DNA reads as TGTGCCAGCAGCGCGACTAGCGGGGGAGTTGAGCAGTTCTTC. The full variable domain, with the rest looked up from reference TRBV9 and TRBJ2-1, is DSGVTQTPKHLITATGQRVTLRCSPRSGDLSVYWYQQSLDQGLQFLIQYYNGEERAKGNILERFSAQQFPDLHSELNLSSLELGDSALYFCASSATSGGVEQFFGPGTRLTVL.